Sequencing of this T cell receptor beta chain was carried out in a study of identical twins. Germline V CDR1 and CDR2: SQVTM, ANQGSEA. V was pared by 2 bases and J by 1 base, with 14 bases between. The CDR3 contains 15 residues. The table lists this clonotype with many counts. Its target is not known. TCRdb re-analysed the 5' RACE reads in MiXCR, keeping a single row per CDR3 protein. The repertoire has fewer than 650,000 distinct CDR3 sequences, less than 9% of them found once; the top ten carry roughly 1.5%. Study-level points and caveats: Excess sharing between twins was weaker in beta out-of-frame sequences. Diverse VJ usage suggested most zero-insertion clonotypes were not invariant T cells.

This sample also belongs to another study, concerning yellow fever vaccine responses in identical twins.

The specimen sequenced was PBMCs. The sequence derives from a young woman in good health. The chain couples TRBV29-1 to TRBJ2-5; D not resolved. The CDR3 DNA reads TGCAGCGTTGAACCGTCCTTATCAGGCCAAGAGACCCAGTACTTC. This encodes CSVEPSLSGQETQYF.